This TCR beta chain derives from a study of blood T cell repertoires in COVID-19. The wider study: Samples came from the United States, Italy and Spain, spanning acute and convalescent COVID-19. The cDNA or gDNA used as material had been derived from T cells, B-cell-depleted T cells, or PBMCs.

Original processing methods: Estimation of nucleated cell counts relied on the amplification of reference gene primers. The table came from immunoSEQ multiplex PCR; TCRdb's copy has only in-frame clones and leaves some out. That table furnishes V, J and clone size, whereas the DNA furnished D and trimming. The sample has roughly 200,000 clones; approximately 85% are singletons. CDR3 length: 13 amino acids. V was trimmed by 4 bases and J by 3 bases, leaving 10 bases between them. The chain joins TRBV12-3 or TRBV12-4 to TRBJ2-7, with a weak D call TRBD1 (5 bases). The sequenced sample consisted of peripheral blood. The TCR originated in a woman aged 55-69 years with acute or convalescent COVID-19. The CDR3 nucleotides read TGTGCCAGCAGTTATCAGGGTGTCTACGAGCAGTACTTC. It translates to CASSYQGVYEQYF.